This passage covers 23 T cell receptor beta chains from one sample sequenced in a study of naive and memory T cell subsets. The beta constant-region primer was an equimolar mix of two oligonucleotides covering TRBC1 and TRBC2. Nested alpha and beta constant-region primers with the SP2 primer drove four PCR rounds on ligated cDNA. In TCRdb, the UMI-ligation and nested PCR reads were re-called with MiXCR into one record per CDR3 protein. The repertoire holds approximately 140,000 distinct CDR3 sequences, approximately 21% seen once, with roughly 0.63% in the top ten. Antigens of these TCRs are unknown. Study results and limitations: A few larger clonotypes appeared in naive repertoires, especially CD8, possibly memory cells re-expressing CD45RA.

The material sequenced was naive CD8+ T cells from blood. The receptor set was obtained from a human donor in good health.

The chain combines TRBV14 with TRBJ2-2; D is possibly TRBD2 (5 bases). Trimming cost V 4 bases and J 4 bases, with 13 bases left between them. The CDR3 sequence is 15 residues long. Per germline, CDR1 SGHDN and CDR2 FVKESK. The CDR3, as DNA: TGTGCCAGCAGCCTTTCATGGACTCCCACCGGGGAGCTGTTTTTT. This translates into CASSLSWTPTGELFF.

The chain recombines TRBV25-1 with TRBJ2-7; D is ambiguous. The germline V gene encodes CDR1 MGHDK and CDR2 SYGVNS. Trimming shortened V by 0 bases and J by 1 base, and 16 bases separated the two germline ends. The CDR3 has 17 amino acids. CDR3 sequence (DNA): TGTGCCAGCAGTGAATATCTTCCCACTGTGGATTCCTACGAGCAGTACTTC. Its protein product is CASSEYLPTVDSYEQYF.

The V call is TRBV6-5, the J call TRBJ1-2; D is unresolved. V lost 5 bases, J lost 5 bases, and 9 bases lay in between. Germline lookup yields CDR1 MNHEY and CDR2 SVGAGI. This CDR3 is 12 amino acids long. The CDR3 loop is CASSQAEYGYTF. Written as DNA, the CDR3 is TGTGCCAGCAGTCAAGCTGAGTATGGCTACACCTTC.

At least ten counts were recorded for this clonotype. The chain employs TRBV28 and TRBJ2-7, with 9 nucleotides matching TRBD1. Trimming cost V 3 bases and J 6 bases; bases outside gene matches: 6. CDR3 length: 14 residues. The germline V gene has CDR1 MDHEN and CDR2 SYDVKM. The CDR3 DNA is TGTGCCAGCAGTTTGGGACAGGGCTTATCCGAGCAGTACTTC. This translates into CASSLGQGLSEQYF.

Many counts were recorded for this clonotype. The chain couples TRBV7-9 to TRBJ1-5; 8 bases are a match to TRBD1. This CDR3 has 15 amino acids. The V and J ends lost 1 base and 2 bases, in that order; junction bases with no gene match: 1. The germline CDR1 and CDR2 sequences are SEHNR and FQNEAQ (reference sequence). Here the CDR3 DNA reads TGTGCCAGCAGCTTAGGGGGACAGGGCAATCAGCCCCAGCATTTT. This sequence encodes CASSLGGQGNQPQHF.

CDR3 DNA sequence: TGTGCCAGCAGCCCTCTTTACACAGATACGCAGTATTTT. It encodes CASSPLYTDTQYF. The chain uses TRBV12-3 or TRBV12-4 and TRBJ2-3; D is ambiguous. Trimming shortened V by 6 bases and J by 2 bases, and 9 bases separated the two germline ends. This CDR3 has 13 amino acids.

This clonotype is a singleton in its sample. V gene TRBV6-5 combines with J gene TRBJ1-2; D call uncertain. Deletions cut 4 bases from V and 0 bases from J, with 9 bases between. Germline V CDR1 and CDR2: MNHEY, SVGAGI. The CDR3 covers 14 residues. The CDR3 reads CASSSYAPNYGYTF. The CDR3 region has the DNA TGTGCCAGCAGTTCCTACGCCCCTAACTATGGCTACACCTTC.

The chain employs TRBV28 and TRBJ2-4; D could derive from TRBD1 or TRBD2 (5 bases each). Germline lookup yields CDR1 MDHEN and CDR2 SYDVKM. V lost 3 bases, J lost 8 bases, and 8 bases lay in between. The CDR3 loop spans 12 amino acids. CDR3 sequence reads: CASSFRGDIQYF. The CDR3 nucleotides are TGTGCCAGCAGTTTTAGAGGGGACATTCAGTACTTC.

This clonotype showed up just a few times. The V call is TRBV11-2, the J call TRBJ1-1; D remains ambiguous. With 1 base removed from V and 2 bases from J, the gap between germline ends came to 8 bases. Germline V CDR1 and CDR2: SGHAT, FQNNGV. There are 14 residues in the CDR3. DNA for the CDR3: TGTGCCAGCAGCTTAGTACGGGGAAACACTGAAGCTTTCTTT. It codes for CASSLVRGNTEAFF.

This clonotype was seen more than once but under ten times. This chain joins TRBV7-8 and TRBJ2-3; 7 bases map to TRBD2. Looked up from germline, CDR1 is SGHVS and CDR2 is FQNEAQ. CDR3 length equals 16 residues. V was pared by 5 bases and J by 2 bases, with 10 bases of the junction left unmatched. The CDR3: CASSERLAAVTDTQYF. In nucleotides, the CDR3 is TGTGCCAGCAGCGAGAGGCTAGCGGCCGTCACAGATACGCAGTATTTT.

DNA of the CDR3: TGCGCCAGCAGCCAACAGACAGGTATGAACACTGAAGCTTTCTTT. Its translation: CASSQQTGMNTEAFF. V usage is TRBV4-1 and J usage is TRBJ1-1; TRBD1 might be the D (6 bases). CDR1 is MGHRA and CDR2 is YSYEKL in the germline V gene. This CDR3 has 15 residues. Trimming left V 2 bases short and J 0 bases short, with 10 bases between.

This clonotype came up a few times. The V and J genes are TRBV27 and TRBJ2-7; 7 bases fit TRBD1. Germline CDR1 is MNHEY and CDR2 is SMNVEV (reference sequence). Unmatched junction bases numbered 5, after V lost 0 bases and J lost 3 bases. CDR3 length: 15 amino acids. The CDR3 sequence: CASSLSTGSYYEQYF. As DNA, the CDR3 is TGTGCCAGCAGTTTATCGACAGGGTCTTACTACGAGCAGTACTTC.

This chain joins TRBV9 and TRBJ2-7; TRBD1 agrees at 7 bases. Germline values: CDR1 SGDLS, CDR2 YYNGEE. The length of the CDR3 is 14 residues. Trimming cost V 3 bases and J 5 bases; bases outside gene matches: 8. CDR3 in amino acids: CASSEGANSDEQYF. The CDR3 DNA is TGTGCCAGCAGCGAGGGGGCGAACTCGGACGAGCAGTACTTC.

The V call is TRBV6-5, the J call TRBJ2-1; the D is unclear. Germline values: CDR1 MNHEY, CDR2 SVGAGI. V was shortened by 3 bases and J by 4 bases, with 13 bases between the two germline ends. The CDR3 extends over 15 amino acids. The CDR3 spells CASSYNPNQYNEQFF. The CDR3 bases are TGTGCCAGCAGTTATAACCCTAATCAGTACAATGAGCAGTTCTTC.

This clonotype was found a few times. The genes are TRBV5-4 and TRBJ2-1; a weak D match, TRBD1 (6 bases). The CDR3 runs 13 residues. Germline CDR1 and CDR2: SGHNT and YYREEE (reference sequence). The V gene lost 0 bases and the J gene lost 9 bases, with 10 bases spanning the gap. Here the CDR3 reads CASSLGTVGEQFF. The CDR3 DNA follows: TGTGCCAGCAGCTTGGGGACAGTAGGTGAGCAGTTCTTC.

J is TRBJ1-5 and V is TRBV28; TRBD1 matches 7 bases. The CDR3 is made up of 15 amino acids. V was clipped by 5 bases and J by 3 bases; unmatched bases: 7. The germline V gene has CDR1 MDHEN and CDR2 SYDVKM. This CDR3 is CASSPGTDFNQPQHF. Here the CDR3 DNA reads TGTGCCAGCAGTCCGGGGACAGACTTCAATCAGCCCCAGCATTTT.

The rearrangement links TRBV12-3 or TRBV12-4 to TRBJ1-2, with no clear D. V dropped 5 bases and J dropped 8 bases, with 18 bases sitting between them. The CDR3 runs to 14 residues. CDR3 coding DNA: TGTGCCAGCAGTAGTAGTGGAGGTGAGGGCGGCTACACCTTC. Its translation is CASSSSGGEGGYTF.

In its sample, this clonotype was seen a few times. The chain links TRBV9 to TRBJ1-4; D possibly corresponds to TRBD1 (6 bases). With 4 bases removed from V and 4 bases from J, the gap between germline ends came to 20 bases. The germline gives CDR1 SGDLS, CDR2 YYNGEE. The CDR3 length is 17 residues. For the CDR3, the DNA is TGTGCCAGCAGCAACGTAGGCCGGACAGAACTTAATGAAAAACTGTTTTTT. Translating gives CASSNVGRTELNEKLFF. The full variable domain, rest sourced from reference TRBV9 and TRBJ1-4, is DSGVTQTPKHLITATGQRVTLRCSPRSGDLSVYWYQQSLDQGLQFLIQYYNGEERAKGNILERFSAQQFPDLHSELNLSSLELGDSALYFCASSNVGRTELNEKLFFGSGTQLSVL.

This chain links TRBV7-2 with TRBJ2-7; a weak D match, TRBD1 (6 bases). CDR1 is SGHTA, CDR2 FQGNSA, per germline. With 5 bases removed from V and 2 bases from J, the gap between germline ends came to 13 bases. The CDR3 has 14 residues. The CDR3 DNA sequence: TGTGCCAGCAGCCGGGACGACAGGACCTACGAGCAGTACTTC. Its protein is CASSRDDRTYEQYF.

This clonotype was recorded a few times. V is TRBV5-1 and J is TRBJ2-3; perhaps TRBD1 as D (6 bases). The V gene lost 2 bases and the J gene lost 6 bases, with 13 bases spanning the gap. The CDR3 is 14 residues long. Germline CDR1 SGHRS, CDR2 YFSETQ. This CDR3 is CASSLQGWDDTQYF. The CDR3 DNA reads TGCGCCAGCAGCTTACAGGGCTGGGATGATACGCAGTATTTT. The whole variable domain, remainder taken from reference TRBV5-1 and TRBJ2-3, is KAGVTQTPRYLIKTRGQQVTLSCSPISGHRSVSWYQQTPGQGLQFLFEYFSETQRNKGNFPGRFSGRQFSNSRSEMNVSTLELGDSALYLCASSLQGWDDTQYFGPGTRLTVL.

In its sample, this clonotype was seen a few times. The chain couples TRBV4-1 to TRBJ2-5; unclear D gene. Per germline, CDR1 MGHRA and CDR2 YSYEKL. The CDR3 extends over 12 amino acids. Trimming left V 0 bases short and J 5 bases short, with 4 bases between. In DNA, the CDR3 is TGCGCCAGCAGCCAAGATTACGAGACCCAGTACTTC. The encoded protein is CASSQDYETQYF.

The chain couples TRBV11-2 to TRBJ2-1; possible D gene TRBD1, 6 bases. Trimming pared 5 bases from V and 10 bases from J, leaving 15 bases between. Germline V lookup: CDR1 SGHAT, CDR2 FQNNGV. This CDR3 spans 13 amino acids. The CDR3 DNA follows: TGTGCCAGCAGCCTCGGGACAACCTGGGAGCAGTTCTTC. Translating gives CASSLGTTWEQFF.

This clonotype has only a few counts. V gene TRBV27 combines with J gene TRBJ2-7; a possible D gene is TRBD2 (6 bases). CDR3 length: 14 residues. V lost 5 bases to trimming and J lost 6 bases, with 17 bases between them. The germline V gene has CDR1 MNHEY and CDR2 SMNVEV (reference sequence). The CDR3 sequence is CASSMGLPLGEQYF. Here the CDR3 DNA reads TGTGCCAGCAGTATGGGACTCCCTTTGGGCGAGCAGTACTTC.